This TCR beta chain was identified in a study of blood T cell repertoires in COVID-19. Overall study: Samples representing acute and convalescent COVID-19 were sourced from the United States, Italy and Spain. Sample material is recorded as cDNA or gDNA derived from T cells, B-cell-depleted T cells, or PBMCs.

Trimming pared 7 bases from V and 0 bases from J, leaving 8 bases between. Germline V lookup: CDR1 KGHSH, CDR2 LQKENI. This CDR3 comprises 13 residues. Original processing notes: Amplification from reference gene primers served as the basis for estimated nucleated cell counts. Measured with immunoSEQ multiplex PCR; TCRdb has only the in-frame clones, and not every one. The DNA gave D and trimming, while V, J and clone size come from that table. The sample carries roughly 200,000 clones, 80% to 90% recorded once. The gene calls are TRBV18 and TRBJ2-3; D might be TRBD2 (5 bases). The sequencing sample was made of peripheral blood. This sequence was found in a human donor in a cohort sampled during active COVID-19. The DNA of the CDR3 is TGTGCCAGCTTAAGGACTAGCACAGATACGCAGTATTTT. Translating gives CASLRTSTDTQYF. Looking up the rest from reference TRBV18 and TRBJ2-3 gives the full variable domain: NAGVMQNPRHLVRRRGQEARLRCSPMKGHSHVYWYRQLPEEGLKFMVYLQKENIIDESGMPKERFSAEFPKEGPSILRIQQVVRGDSAAYFCASLRTSTDTQYFGPGTRLTVL.